Presented here are 30 T cell receptor beta chains from one specimen sequenced in a study of blood T cell repertoires in COVID-19. Libraries were prepared by immunoSEQ multiplex PCR; TCRdb keeps only in-frame clonotypes and omits some of them. The repertoire includes some 150,000 clones, approximately 83% of them detected once, and around 4% sits in the top ten. The specimen was peripheral blood. Receptors originate from a woman aged 55-69 years with acute or convalescent COVID-19.

This chain connects TRBV7-2 to TRBJ2-3; D gene unclear. V lost 5 bases and J lost 0, with 6 bases in between. This CDR3 region has 13 residues. Germline V gene lookup returns CDR1 SGHTA and CDR2 FQGNSA. In DNA form, the CDR3 reads TGTGCCAGCAGCCAGTATAGCACAGATACGCAGTATTTT. It encodes CASSQYSTDTQYF.

V usage is TRBV28 and J usage is TRBJ2-7; 8 nucleotides match TRBD1. Germline assignment: CDR1 MDHEN and CDR2 SYDVKM. J was trimmed by 9 bases and V by 2 bases; bases with no gene match: 15. The CDR3 runs 16 residues. The CDR3 nucleotides are TGTGCCAGCAGTTTACTCGGGACAGGACCCGAGGTGGGGCAGTACTTC. This codes for CASSLLGTGPEVGQYF.

The J gene is TRBJ2-5, the V gene TRBV2; TRBD2 aligns across 7 bases. From germline, CDR1 is SNHLY and CDR2 FYNNEI. The CDR3 is made up of 15 amino acids. V lost 1 base, J lost 4 bases, and 6 bases stayed unmatched. The CDR3 DNA follows: TGTGCCAGCAGTGAAGATGCGGGAGTTGGAGAGACCCAGTACTTC. This translates into CASSEDAGVGETQYF.

The chain links TRBV11-3 to TRBJ2-3, with 9 bases fitting TRBD2. The CDR3 is 14 residues long. From germline, CDR1 is SGHNT and CDR2 YENEEA. The V gene end was trimmed by 5 bases and the J gene end by 4 bases; junction bases not matched to a gene: 4. The CDR3 bases are TGTGCCAGCAGCCCGGGACTAGCCCCAGATACGCAGTATTTT. Translating it yields CASSPGLAPDTQYF.

The chain is built from TRBV6-4 and TRBJ1-2; 8 nucleotides match TRBD1. Germline V lookup: CDR1 MRHNA, CDR2 SNTAGT. The ends lost 2 bases at V and 0 bases at J; junction bases unmatched: 5. The CDR3 length is 16 residues. The CDR3 sequence: CASSDPGQGANYGYTF. The CDR3 coding sequence is TGTGCCAGCAGTGACCCAGGACAGGGCGCTAACTATGGCTACACCTTC.

The rearrangement uses TRBV30 and TRBJ2-3; 9 bases are a match to TRBD1. V lost 4 bases and J lost 3; bases outside the gene matches: 5. Germline V gene lookup returns CDR1 GTSNPN and CDR2 SVGIG (reference sequence). The CDR3 is made up of 14 amino acids. CDR3 sequence (DNA): TGTGCCTGGACCCGACAGGGGGGAACAGATACGCAGTATTTT. It codes for CAWTRQGGTDTQYF.

The rearrangement uses TRBV3-1 (or the pseudogene TRBV3-2) and TRBJ1-2; 7 nucleotides align to TRBD1. The CDR3 covers 14 residues. The V and J ends lost 1 base and 5 bases, in that order; junction bases with no gene match: 4. The germline V gene encodes CDR1 LGHDT and CDR2 YNNKEL (reference sequence). The CDR3 DNA reads as TGTGCCAGCAGCCAAGGGCCCAGGGGGTATGGCTACACCTTC. Protein: CASSQGPRGYGYTF.

The chain recombines TRBV2 with TRBJ2-1; 9 positions match TRBD1. V gave up 8 bases and J gave up 9 bases; unmatched junction bases: 8. Per the germline V gene, CDR1 is SNHLY and CDR2 is FYNNEI. This CDR3 is 13 amino acids long. The CDR3 sequence is CASARDRVGEQFF. For the CDR3, the DNA is TGTGCCAGCGCCCGGGACAGGGTTGGTGAGCAGTTCTTC.

This clone has only one observation. V is TRBV9 and J is TRBJ1-5; D is possibly TRBD1 (6 bases). This CDR3 is 16 amino acids long. The germline V gene encodes CDR1 SGDLS and CDR2 YYNGEE. Trimming took off 0 bases at V and 1 base at J, with 11 bases between the two ends. The CDR3 spells CASSVGVGGSNQPQHF. The CDR3 DNA sequence: TGTGCCAGCAGCGTAGGGGTTGGGGGCAGCAATCAGCCCCAGCATTTT. Using reference TRBV9 and TRBJ1-5 for the parts outside the CDR3, the full variable domain is DSGVTQTPKHLITATGQRVTLRCSPRSGDLSVYWYQQSLDQGLQFLIQYYNGEERAKGNILERFSAQQFPDLHSELNLSSLELGDSALYFCASSVGVGGSNQPQHFGDGTRLSIL.

This clone has just one count. The chain links TRBV27 to TRBJ2-5; 9 bases match TRBD1. The CDR3 has 15 residues. Per germline, CDR1 MNHEY and CDR2 SMNVEV (reference sequence). V was clipped by 4 bases and J by 2 bases; unmatched bases: 5. CDR3 amino acids: CASSSPGQGQETQYF. Written as DNA, the CDR3 is TGTGCCAGCAGTTCCCCGGGACAGGGACAAGAGACCCAGTACTTC.

This chain joins TRBV6-2 or TRBV6-3 and TRBJ1-2; 10 positions match TRBD1. J lost 8 bases, V lost 5 bases, and 8 bases had no gene match. CDR1 and CDR2 from the germline V gene are MNHEY and SVGEGT. The CDR3 runs 14 residues. The CDR3 DNA follows: TGTGCCAGCAGTCTTCGACAGGGGGCTTTGGGCTACACCTTC. This gives the protein CASSLRQGALGYTF.

This clone came up once. The genes are TRBV6-6 and TRBJ2-7, with 9 positions matching TRBD1. Trimming took 3 bases from V and 2 from J; bases not matched to a gene: 8. The CDR3 is 16 residues long. Germline V lookup: CDR1 MNHNY, CDR2 SVGAGI (reference sequence). In nucleotides, the CDR3 is TGTGCCAGCAGTTATGGGGGGACAGGGAACGCCTACGAGCAGTACTTC. Residues: CASSYGGTGNAYEQYF.

This chain connects TRBV19 to TRBJ1-1; D unclear. V shed 5 bases and J shed 2 bases, with 24 bases lying between them. CDR3 length: 18 amino acids. Germline-derived CDR1 and CDR2 are LNHDA and SQIVND (reference sequence). As DNA, the CDR3 is TGTGCCAGTAGTCTCACAGCCGCCCCAATTCTGCGAAACACTGAAGCTTTCTTT. This sequence encodes CASSLTAAPILRNTEAFF.

J is TRBJ2-1 and V is TRBV20-1; D is ambiguous. The germline gives CDR1 DFQATT, CDR2 SNEGSKA (reference sequence). This CDR3 spans 11 amino acids. V was trimmed by 7 bases and J by 9 bases, leaving 13 bases between them. CDR3 sequence reads: CSVADAPEQFF. As DNA, the CDR3 is TGCAGTGTAGCAGACGCACCTGAGCAGTTCTTC.

The chain joins TRBV19 to TRBJ1-2, with unresolved D. Germline V lookup: CDR1 LNHDA, CDR2 SQIVND (reference sequence). The germline V and J ends were trimmed by 5 bases and 6 bases, with 13 bases remaining between them. This CDR3 is built from 13 residues. The CDR3 region is CASSSRVLDGYTF. CDR3 DNA sequence: TGTGCCAGTAGTTCTCGCGTCCTTGATGGCTACACCTTC.

The J gene is TRBJ2-3, the V gene TRBV10-1; D unclear. Germline CDR1 and CDR2: WNHNN and SYGVQD (reference sequence). V was clipped by 10 bases and J by 13 bases, with 9 bases between them. This CDR3 contains 8 residues. In DNA form, the CDR3 reads TGCGCCACCTTACTCAAGTATTTT. Its translation: CATLLKYF.

The chain employs TRBV4-1 and TRBJ2-2, with TRBD2 matching 11 bases. Trimming at V came to 4 bases and at J to 7 bases, leaving 8 bases not matched to a gene. Germline V gene sequence: CDR1 MGHRA, CDR2 YSYEKL. CDR3 size: 16 residues. As DNA, the CDR3 is TGCGCCAGCAGCCCCGTACTAGCGGGAGTCGGCGGGGAGCTGTTTTTT. Translation gives CASSPVLAGVGGELFF.

The J gene is TRBJ2-3, the V gene TRBV7-2, with TRBD1 identical over 7 bases. This CDR3 comprises 16 residues. Germline CDR1 SGHTA, CDR2 FQGNSA. The junction had 8 bases not matched to a gene; V was cut back by 3 bases and J by 2 bases. The CDR3 protein is CASSFHDRVNTDTQYF. The CDR3, as DNA: TGTGCCAGCAGCTTCCACGACAGGGTCAACACAGATACGCAGTATTTT.

In its sample, this clone was seen once. This chain uses TRBV3-1 (or the pseudogene TRBV3-2) with TRBJ2-7, with TRBD2 matching 11 bases. Per germline, CDR1 LGHDT and CDR2 YNNKEL (reference sequence). This CDR3 spans 15 amino acids. V trimming: 4 bases; J trimming: 3 bases; junction bases outside the gene matches: 5. CDR3 DNA: TGTGCCAGCAGCCGTAGCGGGAGGGCCGGCTACGAGCAGTACTTC. It yields the protein CASSRSGRAGYEQYF.

The gene calls are TRBV9 and TRBJ1-2, with 9 bases fitting TRBD1. This CDR3 has 17 amino acids. In germline, CDR1 is SGDLS, CDR2 YYNGEE. The V gene end was trimmed by 6 bases and the J gene end by 7 bases; junction bases not matched to a gene: 19. CDR3 region: CASTKGGTGPVRGGYTF. The CDR3, as DNA: TGTGCCAGCACCAAGGGGGGGACAGGGCCCGTTCGAGGTGGCTACACCTTC.

This clone has just one count. The chain couples TRBV19 to TRBJ2-7, with a tentative D call TRBD1 (6 bases). The CDR3 contains 13 residues. V was clipped by 5 bases and J by 4 bases, with 12 bases between them. Germline assignment: CDR1 LNHDA and CDR2 SQIVND (reference sequence). Here the CDR3 DNA reads TGTGCCAGTAGTGATGAACAGGGTTACGAGCAGTACTTC. Amino acid sequence: CASSDEQGYEQYF.

This chain links TRBV7-9 with TRBJ2-3, with 13 nucleotides matching TRBD2. Per germline, CDR1 SEHNR and CDR2 FQNEAQ (reference sequence). CDR3 length: 16 amino acids. V shed 5 bases, J shed 4 bases, and the junction held 6 bases outside the gene matches. The CDR3, as DNA: TGTGCCAGCAGCCCGTGGACTAGCGGGAGTGCAGATACGCAGTATTTT. Translation: CASSPWTSGSADTQYF.

This clone was recorded at least ten times. The V and J genes are TRBV19 and TRBJ1-1; D not resolved. The CDR3 is made up of 13 amino acids. V shed 1 base and J shed 0 bases, with 3 bases lying between them. Germline lookup yields CDR1 LNHDA and CDR2 SQIVND (reference sequence). DNA of the CDR3: TGTGCCAGTAGTATAGGAGTGAACACTGAAGCTTTCTTT. It is translated as CASSIGVNTEAFF.

CDR3 DNA sequence: TGTGCCAGCAGTGCCACCTACAGGGGGTTAGCCTACGAGCAGTACTTC. Residues: CASSATYRGLAYEQYF. The chain recombines TRBV27 with TRBJ2-7; 8 bases match TRBD1. Germline V CDR1 and CDR2: MNHEY, SMNVEV (reference sequence). With 5 bases clipped from V and 2 bases from J, the junction kept 11 bases outside the gene matches. The CDR3 has 16 amino acids.

The V and J genes are TRBV12-5 and TRBJ1-2; 8 bases map to TRBD1. J gave up 8 bases and V 1 base, and 9 bases lay outside the gene matches. Germline V gives CDR1 LGHNT, CDR2 FRNRAP. CDR3 length equals 15 residues. CDR3 loop: CASGLDGQGEFGYTF. The CDR3 DNA follows: TGTGCTAGTGGTTTGGACGGACAGGGAGAATTCGGCTACACCTTC.

The rearrangement joins TRBV19 to TRBJ1-2; D not resolved. The CDR3 is 15 residues long. V was cut by 5 bases and J by 0 bases, with 13 bases left in between. Germline CDR1 reads LNHDA; CDR2 reads SQIVND (reference sequence). CDR3 DNA: TGTGCCAGTAGTCGTCGGAGGGAGACTAACTATGGCTACACCTTC. It yields the protein CASSRRRETNYGYTF.

In its sample, this clone was seen a few times. The chain combines TRBV30 with TRBJ2-2; D not certain. This CDR3 contains 14 residues. Germline lookup yields CDR1 GTSNPN and CDR2 SVGIG (reference sequence). V gave up 1 base and J gave up 5 bases, with 11 bases separating them. The CDR3 DNA follows: TGTGCCTGGAGTGATTGGAGTTTTACCGGGGAGCTGTTTTTT. It translates to CAWSDWSFTGELFF.

This sequence joins TRBV28 and TRBJ1-3; no firm D call. From germline, CDR1 is MDHEN and CDR2 SYDVKM. This CDR3 region has 13 residues. Trimming took 8 bases from V and 4 from J, leaving 12 bases between them. CDR3 residues: CASGSWSGNTIYF. As DNA, the CDR3 is TGTGCCAGCGGTTCATGGTCGGGAAACACCATATATTTT.

The CDR3 reads CASSPLGYTF. The CDR3 DNA reads as TGTGCCAGCAGTCCCCTAGGCTACACCTTC. The rearrangement uses TRBV28 and TRBJ1-2; D is uncertain. The V gene lost 5 bases and the J gene lost 8 bases, with 6 bases spanning the gap. This CDR3 spans 10 amino acids. The germline V gene has CDR1 MDHEN and CDR2 SYDVKM.

V is TRBV27 and J is TRBJ1-1; TRBD1 agrees at 7 bases. This CDR3 comprises 14 residues. Germline CDR1 is MNHEY and CDR2 is SMNVEV (reference sequence). With V trimmed by 2 bases and J by 3 bases, 3 bases remained unmatched. The CDR3 region is CASSLNRGYTEAFF. The DNA of the CDR3 is TGTGCCAGCAGTTTAAACAGGGGTTACACTGAAGCTTTCTTT.